The 6 T cell receptor beta chains given below trace back to one sample, sequenced in a study of blood T cell repertoires in COVID-19. The table came from immunoSEQ multiplex PCR; TCRdb's copy has only in-frame clones and leaves some out. The sample lists nearly 65,000 clones, under 90% occurring once. Sequencing input: peripheral blood. The source of these receptors is a human donor in a cohort sampled during active COVID-19.

The rearrangement links TRBV12-5 to TRBJ1-1; 7 bases map to TRBD1. From germline, CDR1 is LGHNT and CDR2 FRNRAP. The ends lost 1 base at V and 9 bases at J; junction bases unmatched: 2. The CDR3 consists of 12 residues. As DNA, the CDR3 is TGTGCTAGTGGTTTGGGACAGGGTAAAGCTTTCTTT. Protein: CASGLGQGKAFF.

The chain has TRBV5-1 and TRBJ2-7, with 8 nucleotides matching TRBD1. V dropped 0 bases and J dropped 7; count of bases not matched to a gene: 6. Germline CDR1 reads SGHRS; CDR2 reads YFSETQ. The CDR3 sequence is 14 residues long. CDR3 coding DNA: TGCGCCAGCAGCTTGGGGGACAGGCCGGGAGAGCAGTACTTC. Residues: CASSLGDRPGEQYF.

The gene calls are TRBV5-4 and TRBJ1-1, with 9 bases fitting TRBD1. The V gene end was trimmed by 6 bases and the J gene end by 8 bases; junction bases not matched to a gene: 17. Germline CDR1 reads SGHNT; CDR2 reads YYREEE (reference sequence). The CDR3 contains 16 residues. This CDR3 is CASTPGQGPRSREAFF. For the CDR3, the DNA is TGTGCCAGCACGCCAGGACAGGGGCCTCGTTCACGGGAAGCTTTCTTT.

This chain links TRBV7-9 with TRBJ1-5; D uncertain. V was trimmed by 3 bases and J by 7 bases, leaving 13 bases between them. The CDR3 is made up of 14 amino acids. Germline V gives CDR1 SEHNR, CDR2 FQNEAQ (reference sequence). DNA for the CDR3: TGTGCCAGCAGCTTGACCGGGGTCGGGCAGCCCCAGCATTTT. Encoded protein: CASSLTGVGQPQHF.

The chain joins TRBV5-6 to TRBJ1-5; D may be TRBD1 (5 bases). V lost 4 bases and J lost 0, with 14 bases in between. CDR3 length equals 16 residues. Per germline, CDR1 SGHDT and CDR2 YYEEEE. This CDR3 is CASSPGGVRSNQPQHF. CDR3 DNA sequence: TGTGCCAGCAGCCCCGGGGGGGTTCGTAGCAATCAGCCCCAGCATTTT.

The chain joins TRBV9 to TRBJ2-2; perhaps TRBD2 as D (6 bases). Germline V CDR1 and CDR2: SGDLS, YYNGEE. CDR3 length: 17 residues. Trimming removed 4 bases at V and 0 bases at J, with 16 bases between. CDR3 DNA sequence: TGTGCCAGCAGCCCCTCGGGGGAACAGCCGAACACCGGGGAGCTGTTTTTT. Translating gives CASSPSGEQPNTGELFF. Combining the CDR3 with reference TRBV9 and TRBJ2-2 gives the whole variable domain DSGVTQTPKHLITATGQRVTLRCSPRSGDLSVYWYQQSLDQGLQFLIQYYNGEERAKGNILERFSAQQFPDLHSELNLSSLELGDSALYFCASSPSGEQPNTGELFFGEGSRLTVL.